The present TCR beta chain was sequenced within a study of shared clonotypes between healthy human individuals. The CDR3 covers 9 residues. Germline V lookup: CDR1 SNHLY, CDR2 FYNNEI. Deletions cut 9 bases from V and 10 bases from J, with 10 bases between. Measured with immunoSEQ multiplex PCR; TCRdb has only the in-frame clones, and not every one. The top ten clones hold about 1.5% of a sample with 980,000 or so clones, 76% of them seen once. Sequenced: memory CD4+ T cells sorted from blood. The subset is: CD45RA-negative fraction. This clonotype was obtained from a young man in good health. The chain combines TRBV2 with TRBJ2-7; unclear D gene. Here the CDR3 DNA reads TGTGCCAGTGGCAAGGTTCAGTACTTC. Encoded protein: CASGKVQYF.